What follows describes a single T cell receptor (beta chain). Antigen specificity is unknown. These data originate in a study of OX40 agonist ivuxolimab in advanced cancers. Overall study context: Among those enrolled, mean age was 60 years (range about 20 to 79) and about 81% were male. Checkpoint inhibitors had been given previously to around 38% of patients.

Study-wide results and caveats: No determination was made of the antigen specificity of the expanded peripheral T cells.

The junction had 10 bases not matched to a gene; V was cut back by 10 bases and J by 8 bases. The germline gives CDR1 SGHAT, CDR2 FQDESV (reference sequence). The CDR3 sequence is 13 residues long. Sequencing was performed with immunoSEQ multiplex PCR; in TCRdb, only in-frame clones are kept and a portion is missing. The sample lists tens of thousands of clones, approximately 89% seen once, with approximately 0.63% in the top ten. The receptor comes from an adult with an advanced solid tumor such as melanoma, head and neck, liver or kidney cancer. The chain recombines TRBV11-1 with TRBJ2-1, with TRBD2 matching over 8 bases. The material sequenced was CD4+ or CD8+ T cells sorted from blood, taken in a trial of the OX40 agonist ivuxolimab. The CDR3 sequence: CATSGTRDYEQFF. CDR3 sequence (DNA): TGTGCCACCAGTGGGACTAGAGATTATGAGCAGTTCTTC. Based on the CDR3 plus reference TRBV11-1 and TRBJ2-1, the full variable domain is EAEVAQSPRYKITEKSQAVAFWCDPISGHATLYWYRQILGQGPELLVQFQDESVVDDSQLPKDRFSAERLKGVDSTLKIQPAELGDSAMYLCATSGTRDYEQFFGPGTRLTVL.